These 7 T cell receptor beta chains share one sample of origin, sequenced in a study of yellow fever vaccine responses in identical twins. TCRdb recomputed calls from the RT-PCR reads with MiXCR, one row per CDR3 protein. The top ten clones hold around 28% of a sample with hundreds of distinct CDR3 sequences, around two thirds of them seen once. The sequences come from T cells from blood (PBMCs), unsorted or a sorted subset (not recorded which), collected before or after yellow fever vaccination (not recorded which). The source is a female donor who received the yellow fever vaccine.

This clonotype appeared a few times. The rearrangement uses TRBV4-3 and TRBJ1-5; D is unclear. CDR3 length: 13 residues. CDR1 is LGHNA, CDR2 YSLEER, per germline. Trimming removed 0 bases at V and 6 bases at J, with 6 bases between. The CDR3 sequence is CASSQEPSQPQHF. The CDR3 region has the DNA TGCGCCAGCAGCCAAGAGCCCAGTCAGCCCCAGCATTTT.

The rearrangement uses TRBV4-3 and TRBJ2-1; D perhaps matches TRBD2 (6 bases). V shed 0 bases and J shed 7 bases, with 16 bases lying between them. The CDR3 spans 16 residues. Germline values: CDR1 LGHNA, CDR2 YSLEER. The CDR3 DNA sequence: TGCGCCAGCAGCCAAGATGACGGGTCAGCGGGTAATGAGCAGTTCTTC. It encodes CASSQDDGSAGNEQFF.

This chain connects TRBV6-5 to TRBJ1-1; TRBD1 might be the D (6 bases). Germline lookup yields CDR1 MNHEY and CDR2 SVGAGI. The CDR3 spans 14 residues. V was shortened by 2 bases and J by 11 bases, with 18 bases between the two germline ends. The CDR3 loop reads CASSYIRSGGAAFF. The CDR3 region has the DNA TGTGCCAGCAGTTACATCCGTTCGGGGGGCGCCGCTTTCTTT.

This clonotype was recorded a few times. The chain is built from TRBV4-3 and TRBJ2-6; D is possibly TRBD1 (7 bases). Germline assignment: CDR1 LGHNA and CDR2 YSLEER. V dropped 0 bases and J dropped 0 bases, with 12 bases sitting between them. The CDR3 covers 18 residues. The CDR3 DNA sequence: TGCGCCAGCAGCCAAGATCCAGGGGGGCCCTCTGGGGCCAACGTCCTGACTTTC. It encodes CASSQDPGGPSGANVLTF.

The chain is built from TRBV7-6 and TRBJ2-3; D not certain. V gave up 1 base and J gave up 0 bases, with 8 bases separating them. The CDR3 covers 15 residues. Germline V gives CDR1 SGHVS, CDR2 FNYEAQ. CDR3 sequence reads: CASSLDGPSTDTQYF. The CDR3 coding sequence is TGTGCCAGCAGCTTAGACGGTCCCAGCACAGATACGCAGTATTTT.

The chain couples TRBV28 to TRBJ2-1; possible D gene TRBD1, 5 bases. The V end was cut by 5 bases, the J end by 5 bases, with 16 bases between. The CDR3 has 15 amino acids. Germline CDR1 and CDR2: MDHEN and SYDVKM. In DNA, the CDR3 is TGTGCCAGCAGTGCTCGACAGTACCTAAACAATGAGCAGTTCTTC. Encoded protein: CASSARQYLNNEQFF. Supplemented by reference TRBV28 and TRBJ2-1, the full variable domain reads DVKVTQSSRYLVKRTGEKVFLECVQDMDHENMFWYRQDPGLGLRLIYFSYDVKMKEKGDIPEGYSVSREKKERFSLILESASTNQTSMYLCASSARQYLNNEQFFGPGTRLTVL.

The CDR3, as DNA: TGCGCCAGCAGCCAAGACCAGCTAGCCAAAAACATTCAGTACTTC. Encoded protein: CASSQDQLAKNIQYF. The rearrangement uses TRBV4-3 and TRBJ2-4; D gene unclear. Trimming removed 0 bases from V and 0 bases from J, with 6 bases in between. CDR1 is LGHNA and CDR2 is YSLEER in the germline V gene. The CDR3 length is 15 residues.